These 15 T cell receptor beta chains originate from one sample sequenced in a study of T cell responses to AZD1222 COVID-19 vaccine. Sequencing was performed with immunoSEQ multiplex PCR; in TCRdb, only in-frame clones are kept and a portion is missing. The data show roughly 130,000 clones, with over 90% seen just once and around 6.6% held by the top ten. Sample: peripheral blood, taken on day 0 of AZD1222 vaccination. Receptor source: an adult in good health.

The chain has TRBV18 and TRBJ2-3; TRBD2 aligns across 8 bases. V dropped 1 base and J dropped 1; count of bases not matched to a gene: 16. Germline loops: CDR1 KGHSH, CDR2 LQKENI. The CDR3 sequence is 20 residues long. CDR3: CASSPQAGSGAGGRTDTQYF. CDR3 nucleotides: TGTGCCAGCTCACCACAAGCGGGCAGCGGGGCGGGAGGCCGCACAGATACGCAGTATTTT.

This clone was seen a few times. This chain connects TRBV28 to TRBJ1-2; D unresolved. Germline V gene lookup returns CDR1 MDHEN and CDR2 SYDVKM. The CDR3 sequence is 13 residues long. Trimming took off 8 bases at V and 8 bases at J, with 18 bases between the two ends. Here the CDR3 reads CASGRPPQRGYTF. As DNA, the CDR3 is TGTGCCAGCGGCAGGCCCCCTCAGAGGGGCTACACCTTC.

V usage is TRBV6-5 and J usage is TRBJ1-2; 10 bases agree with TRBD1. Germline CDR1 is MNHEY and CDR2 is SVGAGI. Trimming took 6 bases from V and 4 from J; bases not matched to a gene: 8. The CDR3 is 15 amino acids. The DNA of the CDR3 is TGTGCCAGCAGCCTGGGACAGGGGATGGGCTATGGCTACACCTTC. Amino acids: CASSLGQGMGYGYTF.

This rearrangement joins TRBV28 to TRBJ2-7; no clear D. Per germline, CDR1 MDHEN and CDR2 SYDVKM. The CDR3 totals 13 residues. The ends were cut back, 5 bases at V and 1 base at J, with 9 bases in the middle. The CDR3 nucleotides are TGTGCCAGCAGTGTTCATCCATCCTACGAGCAGTACTTC. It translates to CASSVHPSYEQYF.

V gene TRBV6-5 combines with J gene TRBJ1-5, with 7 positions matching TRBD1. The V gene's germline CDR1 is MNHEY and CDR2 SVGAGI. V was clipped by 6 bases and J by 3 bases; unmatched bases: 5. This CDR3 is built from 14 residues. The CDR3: CASSIGQANQPQHF. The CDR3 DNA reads TGTGCCAGCAGCATAGGACAGGCCAATCAGCCCCAGCATTTT.

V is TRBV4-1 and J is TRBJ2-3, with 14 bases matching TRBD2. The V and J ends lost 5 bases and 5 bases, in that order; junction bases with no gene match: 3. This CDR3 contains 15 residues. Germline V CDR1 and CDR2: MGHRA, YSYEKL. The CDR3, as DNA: TGCGCCAGCAGCTTAGGACTAGCGGGAGGAGATACGCAGTATTTT. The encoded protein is CASSLGLAGGDTQYF.

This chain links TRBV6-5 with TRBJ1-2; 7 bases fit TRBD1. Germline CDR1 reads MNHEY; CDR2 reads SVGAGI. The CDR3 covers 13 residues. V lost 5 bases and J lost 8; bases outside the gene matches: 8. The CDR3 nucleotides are TGTGCCAGCAGTCCCCAGGGGGGGCAGGGCTACACCTTC. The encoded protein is CASSPQGGQGYTF.

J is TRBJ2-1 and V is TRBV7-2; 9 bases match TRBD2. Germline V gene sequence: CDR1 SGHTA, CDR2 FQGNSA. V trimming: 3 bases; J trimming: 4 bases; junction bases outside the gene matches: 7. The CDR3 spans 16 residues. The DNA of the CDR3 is TGTGCCAGCAGCTTTACCGGGACTAGCCGATACAATGAGCAGTTCTTC. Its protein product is CASSFTGTSRYNEQFF.

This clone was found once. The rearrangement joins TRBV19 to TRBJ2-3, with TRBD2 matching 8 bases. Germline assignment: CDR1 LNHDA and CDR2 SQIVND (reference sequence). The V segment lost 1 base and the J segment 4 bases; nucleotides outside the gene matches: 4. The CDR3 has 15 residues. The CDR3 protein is CASSIVTGGPDTQYF. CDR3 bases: TGTGCCAGTAGTATAGTCACGGGAGGGCCAGATACGCAGTATTTT.

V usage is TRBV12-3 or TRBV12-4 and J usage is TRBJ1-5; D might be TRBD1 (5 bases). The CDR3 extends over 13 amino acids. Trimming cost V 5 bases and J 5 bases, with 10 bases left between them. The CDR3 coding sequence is TGTGCCAGCAGTCGCCGGGGCGATCAGCCCCAGCATTTT. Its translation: CASSRRGDQPQHF.

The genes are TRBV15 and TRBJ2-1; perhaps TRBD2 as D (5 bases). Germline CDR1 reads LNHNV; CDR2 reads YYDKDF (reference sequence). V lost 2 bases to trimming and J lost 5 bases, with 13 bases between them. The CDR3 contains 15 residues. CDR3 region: CATSRSSTGNNEQFF. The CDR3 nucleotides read TGTGCCACCAGCAGATCTTCCACGGGGAACAATGAGCAGTTCTTC.

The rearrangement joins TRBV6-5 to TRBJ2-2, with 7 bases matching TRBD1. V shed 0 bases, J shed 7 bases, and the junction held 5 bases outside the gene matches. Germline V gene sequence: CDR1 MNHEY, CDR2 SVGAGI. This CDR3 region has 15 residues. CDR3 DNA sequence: TGTGCCAGCAGTTACTCCTGGGACAGTATCGGGGAGCTGTTTTTT. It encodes CASSYSWDSIGELFF.

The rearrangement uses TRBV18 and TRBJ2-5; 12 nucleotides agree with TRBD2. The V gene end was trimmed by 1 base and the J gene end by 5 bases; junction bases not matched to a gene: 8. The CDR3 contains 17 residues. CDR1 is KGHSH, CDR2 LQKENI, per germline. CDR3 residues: CASSPQLAGGGLETQYF. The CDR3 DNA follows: TGTGCCAGCTCACCACAACTAGCGGGAGGAGGTTTGGAGACCCAGTACTTC.

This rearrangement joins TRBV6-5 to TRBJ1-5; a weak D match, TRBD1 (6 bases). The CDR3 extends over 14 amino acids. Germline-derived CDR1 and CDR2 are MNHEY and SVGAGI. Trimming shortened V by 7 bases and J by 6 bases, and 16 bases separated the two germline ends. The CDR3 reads CASTNTGRGQPQHF. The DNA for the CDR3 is TGTGCCAGCACCAACACAGGGAGAGGTCAGCCCCAGCATTTT.

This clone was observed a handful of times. The CDR3, as DNA: TGTGCCAGCTCCTGGGACACTAATCAGCCCCAGCATTTT. Translated: CASSWDTNQPQHF. The rearrangement uses TRBV18 and TRBJ1-5, with a tentative D call TRBD1 (6 bases). V was clipped by 6 bases and J by 4 bases, with 10 bases between them. The CDR3 is made up of 13 amino acids. CDR1 and CDR2 from the germline V gene are KGHSH and LQKENI.